Sequencing of this T cell receptor (beta chain) was carried out in a study of shared clonotypes between healthy human individuals. Broader study findings: All-four-donor shared clonotypes had higher generation probabilities than non-shared clonotypes did.

For this clone: Its antigen is undetermined.

Assay used: immunoSEQ multiplex PCR; TCRdb lists only in-frame clones, some missing. The table shows hundreds of thousands of clones, with roughly 91% occurring only once. Pooled CD45RO+ cells and CCR7-negative CD45RA+ TemRA cells made up CD8 memory. The CDR3 spans 15 residues. The V and J ends lost 3 bases and 2 bases respectively, with 14 bases between them. Germline lookup yields CDR1 LGHNA and CDR2 YNFKEQ. This chain joins TRBV4-2 and TRBJ2-7, with a weak D call TRBD1 (6 bases). Material: memory CD8+ T cells sorted from blood. Subset indicated: CD45RO+ cells pooled with CCR7-negative TemRA cells. This sequence was found in a man between 18 and 29 years old in good health. The DNA for the CDR3 is TGTGCCAGCAGCCAGACGGCCGGGGACACCTACGAGCAGTACTTC. It encodes CASSQTAGDTYEQYF.